These 13 T cell receptor beta chains originate from one sample sequenced in a study of T cells in Graves' hyperthyroidism and ophthalmopathy (dated by TCRdb to about 2019). The protocol used for the library was multiplex PCR. For sequencing, an Illumina HiSeq 2000 was employed. TCR beta CDR3 regions were amplified from RNA transcripts. For the first round of RT-PCR on the TCR CDR3, the HTBI primer set was used together with the Qiagen OneStep RT-PCR kit. TCRdb applied fastp at Q25 and MiXCR to the public reads, then kept only in-frame beta chains. Merged by CDR3 protein, the rows form single entries marked with the most common genes and DNA. This sample has hundreds of thousands of distinct CDR3 sequences in its table, and approximately 14% of those were observed once. The biggest ten clones account for almost 35% of the sample. The source material was blood. Receptors were obtained from a woman in her forties with Graves' ophthalmopathy.

This clonotype was seen repeatedly, ten times or more. The chain employs TRBV14 and TRBJ1-1, with D possibly TRBD1 on 5 matching bases. Germline V gene lookup returns CDR1 SGHDN and CDR2 FVKESK. The CDR3 has 13 amino acids. V was trimmed by 5 bases and J by 3 bases, leaving 10 bases between them. CDR3 coding DNA: TGTGCCAGCAGCTGGGGGGGGTACACTGAAGCTTTCTTT. Amino acids: CASSWGGYTEAFF.

This clonotype was seen repeatedly, ten times or more. The chain joins TRBV27 to TRBJ1-4; D may be TRBD1 (6 bases). Germline CDR1 is MNHEY and CDR2 is SMNVEV (reference sequence). The germline V and J ends were trimmed by 3 bases and 5 bases, with 10 bases remaining between them. The CDR3 consists of 14 residues. As DNA, the CDR3 is TGTGCCAGCAGTTTCGGTAGGGGGAATGAAAAACTGTTTTTT. Protein product: CASSFGRGNEKLFF.

This clonotype was detected ten times or more. The chain recombines TRBV2 with TRBJ2-7; D remains unclear. The CDR3 contains 12 residues. Germline values: CDR1 SNHLY, CDR2 FYNNEI. Trimming pared 5 bases from V and 6 bases from J, leaving 11 bases between. The CDR3 nucleotides read TGTGCCAGCAGTACCTTGTCCCCCGAGCAGTACTTC. The encoded protein is CASSTLSPEQYF.

With regard to this clonotype: One base away lies a much larger clone, so this may be a sequencing read error. The chain uses TRBV7-9 and TRBJ2-7; 12 nucleotides match TRBD2. The CDR3 contains 15 residues. Germline CDR1 SEHNR, CDR2 FQNEAQ (reference sequence). With V trimmed by 1 base and J by 4 bases, 2 bases remained unmatched. The chain's CDR3 is CASSLETSGGYEQYF. For the CDR3, the DNA is TGTGCCAGCAGCTTAGAGACTAGCGGGGGTTACGAGCAGTACTTC.

With regard to this clonotype: It may be a read error: a sequence one base away is much more abundant. The chain links TRBV7-9 to TRBJ1-1; maybe TRBD1 (5 bases). The germline CDR1 and CDR2 sequences are SEHNR and FQNEAQ (reference sequence). The CDR3 is 14 residues long. CDR3 DNA: TGTGCCAACAGCTTAGGGTTTGGGGGAGGTGAAGCTTTCTTT. Protein: CANSLGFGGGEAFF.

This clonotype was detected many times. The chain links TRBV10-3 to TRBJ1-1, with D possibly being TRBD1 (6 bases). V lost 2 bases and J 8 bases, leaving 12 bases between the germline ends. The CDR3 has 13 amino acids. The germline V gene encodes CDR1 ENHRY and CDR2 SYGVKD. CDR3 in amino acids: CAISENWGPEAFF. CDR3 nucleotide sequence: TGTGCCATCAGTGAGAATTGGGGGCCCGAAGCTTTCTTT.

This clonotype was recorded at least ten times. V is TRBV3-1 and J is TRBJ2-3, with 8 bases matching TRBD2. Germline assignment: CDR1 LGHDT and CDR2 YNNKEL (reference sequence). V dropped 4 bases and J dropped 4; count of bases not matched to a gene: 13. CDR3 size: 17 residues. The CDR3 region is CASSLHGTRGGPDTQYF. The CDR3 bases are TGTGCCAGCAGCCTACATGGGACTAGGGGTGGTCCAGATACGCAGTATTTT.

This clonotype was counted at least ten times. The J gene is TRBJ2-2, the V gene TRBV2; TRBD2 agrees at 8 bases. V dropped 6 bases and J dropped 1; count of bases not matched to a gene: 1. This CDR3 has 14 amino acids. Germline values: CDR1 SNHLY, CDR2 FYNNEI. The CDR3 sequence is CASRTSENTGELFF. For the CDR3, the DNA is TGTGCCAGCAGGACTAGCGAGAACACCGGGGAGCTGTTTTTT.

V and J are TRBV7-6 and TRBJ2-7; D possibly corresponds to TRBD1 (6 bases). Per germline, CDR1 SGHVS and CDR2 FNYEAQ. The V gene lost 4 bases and the J gene lost 7 bases, with 17 bases spanning the gap. The CDR3 is 14 amino acids. The CDR3, as DNA: TGTGCCAGCAGCTCTACAGGGTCCCTATGGGAGCAGTACTTC. Translating it yields CASSSTGSLWEQYF.

This clonotype has more than one count but fewer than ten. This chain connects TRBV18 to TRBJ2-4, with 8 bases aligning to TRBD1. Looked up from germline, CDR1 is KGHSH and CDR2 is LQKENI. The CDR3 is 16 residues long. V lost 6 bases and J lost 1; bases outside the gene matches: 8. CDR3 loop: CASSEGQVAAKNIQYF. CDR3 DNA sequence: TGTGCCAGCTCGGAGGGACAGGTAGCGGCCAAAAACATTCAGTACTTC. The full variable domain, completed using reference TRBV18 and TRBJ2-4, is NAGVMQNPRHLVRRRGQEARLRCSPMKGHSHVYWYRQLPEEGLKFMVYLQKENIIDESGMPKERFSAEFPKEGPSILRIQQVVRGDSAAYFCASSEGQVAAKNIQYFGAGTRLSVL.

This clonotype has only a few counts. This chain uses TRBV18 with TRBJ1-4; no firm D call. The CDR3 has 15 residues. Trimming shortened V by 0 bases and J by 7 bases, and 12 bases separated the two germline ends. Germline V gene lookup returns CDR1 KGHSH and CDR2 LQKENI. CDR3 residues: CASSPPEGIVEKLFF. The CDR3 nucleotides read TGTGCCAGCTCACCACCGGAGGGAATTGTTGAAAAACTGTTTTTT.

The V gene is TRBV18, the J gene TRBJ2-7; a possible D gene is TRBD2 (5 bases). Germline assignment: CDR1 KGHSH and CDR2 LQKENI. This CDR3 is built from 14 residues. The ends were cut back, 2 bases at V and 1 base at J, with 9 bases in the middle. CDR3 region: CASSPLDSSYEQYF. CDR3 DNA: TGTGCCAGCTCACCATTGGACTCTTCCTACGAGCAGTACTTC.

The J gene is TRBJ1-6, the V gene TRBV27; D is unclear. Germline V gene data show CDR1 as MNHEY and CDR2 as SMNVEV (reference sequence). CDR3 length: 17 amino acids. The V end lost 3 bases, the J end lost 9 bases, and 21 bases lay between the germline ends. The CDR3 coding sequence is TGTGCCAGCAGTTTTCGGAGACTGAGCGAGCGAGGTTCACCCCTCCACTTT. Its protein product is CASSFRRLSERGSPLHF.